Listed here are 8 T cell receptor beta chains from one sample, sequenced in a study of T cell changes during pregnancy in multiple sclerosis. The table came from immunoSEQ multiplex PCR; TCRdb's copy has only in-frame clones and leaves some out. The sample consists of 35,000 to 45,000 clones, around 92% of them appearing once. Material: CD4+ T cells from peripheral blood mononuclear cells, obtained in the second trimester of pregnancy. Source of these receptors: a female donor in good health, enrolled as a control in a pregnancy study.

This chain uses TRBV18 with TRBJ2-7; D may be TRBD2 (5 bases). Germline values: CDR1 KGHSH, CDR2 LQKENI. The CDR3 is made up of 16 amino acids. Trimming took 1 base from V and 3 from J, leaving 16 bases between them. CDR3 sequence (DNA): TGTGCCAGCTCACCACAGCTAACTAGTTCAGACTACGAGCAGTACTTC. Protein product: CASSPQLTSSDYEQYF.

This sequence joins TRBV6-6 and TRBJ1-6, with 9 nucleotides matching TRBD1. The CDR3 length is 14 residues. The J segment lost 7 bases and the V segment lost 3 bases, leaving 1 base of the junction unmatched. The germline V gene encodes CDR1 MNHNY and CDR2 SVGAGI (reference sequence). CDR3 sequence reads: CASSYGTGNSPLHF. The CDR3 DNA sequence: TGTGCCAGCAGTTATGGGACAGGGAATTCACCCCTCCACTTT.

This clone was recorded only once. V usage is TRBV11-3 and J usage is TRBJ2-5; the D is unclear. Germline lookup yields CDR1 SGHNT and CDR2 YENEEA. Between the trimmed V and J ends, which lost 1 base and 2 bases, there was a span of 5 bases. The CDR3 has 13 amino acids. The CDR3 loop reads CASSLVLQETQYF. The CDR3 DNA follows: TGTGCCAGCAGCTTAGTCTTACAAGAGACCCAGTACTTC.

In DNA form, the CDR3 reads TGCGCCAGCAGCCTGGGACAGCCTGGGGCCAACGTCCTGACTTTC. Amino acid sequence: CASSLGQPGANVLTF. V is TRBV5-1 and J is TRBJ2-6, with 7 bases aligning to TRBD1. Germline-derived CDR1 and CDR2 are SGHRS and YFSETQ. This CDR3 is 15 amino acids long. V shed 4 bases, J shed 2 bases, and the junction held 3 bases outside the gene matches.

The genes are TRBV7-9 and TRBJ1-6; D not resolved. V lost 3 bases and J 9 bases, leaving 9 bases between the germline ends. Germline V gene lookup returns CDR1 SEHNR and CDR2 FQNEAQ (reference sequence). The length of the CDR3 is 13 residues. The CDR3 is CASSLTSGSPLHF. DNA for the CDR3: TGTGCCAGCAGCTTGACTAGCGGTTCACCCCTCCACTTT.

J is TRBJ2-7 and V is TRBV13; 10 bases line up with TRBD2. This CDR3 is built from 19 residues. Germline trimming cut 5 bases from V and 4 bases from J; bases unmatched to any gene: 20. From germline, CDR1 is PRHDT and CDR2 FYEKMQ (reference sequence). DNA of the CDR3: TGTGCCAGCAGCCGGTGGGACCGAGTGGTTTCTAGCGGGGGTTACGAGCAGTACTTC. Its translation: CASSRWDRVVSSGGYEQYF.

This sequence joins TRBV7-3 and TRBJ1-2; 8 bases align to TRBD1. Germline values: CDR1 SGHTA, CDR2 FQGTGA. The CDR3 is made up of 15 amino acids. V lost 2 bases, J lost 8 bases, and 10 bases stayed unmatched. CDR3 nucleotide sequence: TGTGCCAGCAGCTTATCGGGACAGGTCGGCGGCGGCTACACCTTC. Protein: CASSLSGQVGGGYTF.

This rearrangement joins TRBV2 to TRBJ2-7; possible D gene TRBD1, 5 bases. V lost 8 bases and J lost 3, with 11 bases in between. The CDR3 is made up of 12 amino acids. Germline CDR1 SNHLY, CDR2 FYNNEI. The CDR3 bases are TGTGCCAGCTCACTGGACAACTACGAGCAGTACTTC. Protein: CASSLDNYEQYF. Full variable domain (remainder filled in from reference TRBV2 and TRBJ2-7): EPEVTQTPSHQVTQMGQEVILRCVPISNHLYFYWYRQILGQKVEFLVSFYNNEISEKSEIFDDQFSVERPDGSNFTLKIRSTKLEDSAMYFCASSLDNYEQYFGPGTRLTVT.